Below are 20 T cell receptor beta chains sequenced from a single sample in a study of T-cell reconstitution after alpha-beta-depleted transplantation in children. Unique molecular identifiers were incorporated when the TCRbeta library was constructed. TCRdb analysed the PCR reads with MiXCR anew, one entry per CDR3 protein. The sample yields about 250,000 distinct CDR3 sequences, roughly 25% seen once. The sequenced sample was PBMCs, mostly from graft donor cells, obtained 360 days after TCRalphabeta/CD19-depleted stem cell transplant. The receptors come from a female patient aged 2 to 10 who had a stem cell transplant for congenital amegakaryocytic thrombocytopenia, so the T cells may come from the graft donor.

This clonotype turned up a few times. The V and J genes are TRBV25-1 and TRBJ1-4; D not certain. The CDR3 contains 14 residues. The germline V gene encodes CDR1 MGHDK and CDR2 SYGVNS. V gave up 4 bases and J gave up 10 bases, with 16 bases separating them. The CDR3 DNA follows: TGTGCCAGCAGTGGTCGGCTCCGGGGTGGAAAACTGTTTTTT. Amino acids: CASSGRLRGGKLFF.

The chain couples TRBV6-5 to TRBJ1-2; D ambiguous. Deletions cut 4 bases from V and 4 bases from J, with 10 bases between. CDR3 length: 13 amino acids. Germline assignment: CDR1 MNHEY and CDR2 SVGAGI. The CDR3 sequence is CASSSLVGYGYTF. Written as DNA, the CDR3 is TGTGCCAGCAGTTCACTAGTTGGCTATGGCTACACCTTC.

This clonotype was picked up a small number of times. CDR3 DNA sequence: TGCAGCGTTGAAGAGAGGGACAGGGGAAGTTACGAGCAGTACTTC. Translating it yields CSVEERDRGSYEQYF. The chain has TRBV29-1 and TRBJ2-7; 10 bases match TRBD1. The CDR3 has 15 amino acids. Per germline, CDR1 SQVTM and CDR2 ANQGSEA. V lost 0 bases to trimming and J lost 4 bases; unmatched junction nucleotides: 6.

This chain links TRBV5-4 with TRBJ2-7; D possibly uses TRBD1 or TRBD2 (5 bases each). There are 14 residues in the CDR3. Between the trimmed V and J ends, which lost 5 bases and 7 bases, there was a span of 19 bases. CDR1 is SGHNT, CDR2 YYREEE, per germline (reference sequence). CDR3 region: CASSQGLGEWEQYF. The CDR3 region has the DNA TGTGCCAGCAGTCAAGGACTGGGGGAGTGGGAGCAGTACTTC. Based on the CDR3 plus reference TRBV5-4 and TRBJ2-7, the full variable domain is ETGVTQSPTHLIKTRGQQVTLRCSSQSGHNTVSWYQQALGQGPQFIFQYYREEENGRGNFPPRFSGLQFPNYSSELNVNALELDDSALYLCASSQGLGEWEQYFGPGTRLTVT.

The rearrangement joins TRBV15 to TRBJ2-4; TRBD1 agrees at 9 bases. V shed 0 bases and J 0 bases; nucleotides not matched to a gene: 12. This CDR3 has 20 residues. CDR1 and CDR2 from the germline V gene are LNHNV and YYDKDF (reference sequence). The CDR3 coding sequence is TGTGCCACCAGCAGAGAAGGGACAGGGCCGAATTTTCTAGCCAAAAACATTCAGTACTTC. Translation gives CATSREGTGPNFLAKNIQYF.

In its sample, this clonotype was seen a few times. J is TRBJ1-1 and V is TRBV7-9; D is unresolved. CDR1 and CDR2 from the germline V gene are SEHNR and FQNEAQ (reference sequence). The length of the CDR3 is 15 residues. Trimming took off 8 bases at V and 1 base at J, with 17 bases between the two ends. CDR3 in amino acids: CASGPPAHSNTEAFF. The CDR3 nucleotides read TGTGCCAGCGGACCCCCCGCACACTCGAACACTGAAGCTTTCTTT. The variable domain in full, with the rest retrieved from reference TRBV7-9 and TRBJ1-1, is DTGVSQNPRHKITKRGQNVTFRCDPISEHNRLYWYRQTLGQGPEFLTYFQNEAQLEKSRLLSDRFSAERPKGSFSTLEIQRTEQGDSAMYLCASGPPAHSNTEAFFGQGTRLTVV.

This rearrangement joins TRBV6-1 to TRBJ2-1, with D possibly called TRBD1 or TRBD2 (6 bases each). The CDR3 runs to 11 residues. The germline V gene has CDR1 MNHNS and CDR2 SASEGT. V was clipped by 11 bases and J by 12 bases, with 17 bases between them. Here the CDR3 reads CAGKGGPGQFF. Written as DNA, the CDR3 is TGTGCCGGGAAGGGGGGCCCCGGGCAGTTCTTC.

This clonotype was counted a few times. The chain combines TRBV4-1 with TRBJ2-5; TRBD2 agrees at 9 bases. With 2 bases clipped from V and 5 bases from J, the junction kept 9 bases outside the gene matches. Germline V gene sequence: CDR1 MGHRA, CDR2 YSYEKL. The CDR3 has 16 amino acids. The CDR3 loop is CASSQLSGLARETQYF. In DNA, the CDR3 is TGCGCCAGCAGCCAACTTTCGGGACTAGCTCGGGAGACCCAGTACTTC.

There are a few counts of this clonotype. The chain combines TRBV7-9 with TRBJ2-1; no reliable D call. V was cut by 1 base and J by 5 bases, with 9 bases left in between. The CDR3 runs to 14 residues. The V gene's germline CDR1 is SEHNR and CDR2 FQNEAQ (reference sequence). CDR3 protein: CASSLVGPDNEQFF. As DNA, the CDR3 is TGTGCCAGCAGCTTAGTCGGACCTGACAATGAGCAGTTCTTC.

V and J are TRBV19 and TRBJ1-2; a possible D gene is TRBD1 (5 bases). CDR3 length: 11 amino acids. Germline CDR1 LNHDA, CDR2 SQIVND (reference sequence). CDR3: CASRQYHGYTF. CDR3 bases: TGTGCAAGCAGACAGTACCATGGCTACACCTTC.

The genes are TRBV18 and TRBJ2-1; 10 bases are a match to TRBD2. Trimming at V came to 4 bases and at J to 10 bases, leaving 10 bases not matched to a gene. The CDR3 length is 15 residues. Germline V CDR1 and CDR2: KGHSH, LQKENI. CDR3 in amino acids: CASSRLAGVGWEQFF. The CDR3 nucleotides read TGTGCCAGCTCACGACTAGCGGGCGTCGGGTGGGAGCAGTTCTTC.

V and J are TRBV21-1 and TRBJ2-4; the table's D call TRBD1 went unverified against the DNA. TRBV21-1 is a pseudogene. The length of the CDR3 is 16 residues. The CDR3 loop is CASTTGGRGWVNIQYF. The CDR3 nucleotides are TGTGCCAGCACGACAGGGGGCCGCGGTTGGGTCAACATTCAGTACTTC.

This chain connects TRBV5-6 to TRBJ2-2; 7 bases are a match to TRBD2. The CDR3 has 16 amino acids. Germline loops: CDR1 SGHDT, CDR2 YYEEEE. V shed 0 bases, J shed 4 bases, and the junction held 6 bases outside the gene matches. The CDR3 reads CASSLVPAGSTGELFF. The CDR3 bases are TGTGCCAGCAGCTTGGTTCCAGCGGGAAGCACCGGGGAGCTGTTTTTT.

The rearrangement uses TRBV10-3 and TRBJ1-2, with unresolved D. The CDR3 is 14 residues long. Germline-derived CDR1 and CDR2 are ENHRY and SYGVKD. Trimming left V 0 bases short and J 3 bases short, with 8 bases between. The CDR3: CAISESGQDYGYTF. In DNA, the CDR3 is TGTGCCATCAGTGAGTCTGGGCAGGACTATGGCTACACCTTC.

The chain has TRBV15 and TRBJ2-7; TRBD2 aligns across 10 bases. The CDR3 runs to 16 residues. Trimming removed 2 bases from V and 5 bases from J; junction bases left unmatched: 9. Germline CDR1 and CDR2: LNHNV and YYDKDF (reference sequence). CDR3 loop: CATSRRSSGRSDEQYF. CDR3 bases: TGTGCCACCAGCAGACGCAGTAGCGGGAGGTCGGACGAGCAGTACTTC. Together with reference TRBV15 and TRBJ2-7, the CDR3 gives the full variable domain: DAMVIQNPRYQVTQFGKPVTLSCSQTLNHNVMYWYQQKSSQAPKLLFHYYDKDFNNEADTPDNFQSRRPNTSFCFLDIRSPGLGDTAMYLCATSRRSSGRSDEQYFGPGTRLTVT.

The CDR3 loop reads CASSEEVHDYEQYF. The DNA for the CDR3 is TGTGCCAGCAGTGAAGAGGTCCACGACTACGAGCAGTACTTC. The rearrangement links TRBV2 to TRBJ2-7, with D uncertain. Trimming removed 1 base from V and 3 bases from J, with 10 bases in between. The CDR3 runs to 14 residues. The germline V gene has CDR1 SNHLY and CDR2 FYNNEI. Filled out from reference TRBV2 and TRBJ2-7, the complete variable domain reads EPEVTQTPSHQVTQMGQEVILRCVPISNHLYFYWYRQILGQKVEFLVSFYNNEISEKSEIFDDQFSVERPDGSNFTLKIRSTKLEDSAMYFCASSEEVHDYEQYFGPGTRLTVT.

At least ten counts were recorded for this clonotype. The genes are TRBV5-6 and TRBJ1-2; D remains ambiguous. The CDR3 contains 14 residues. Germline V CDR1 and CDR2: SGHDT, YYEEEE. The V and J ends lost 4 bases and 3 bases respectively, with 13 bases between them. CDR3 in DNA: TGTGCCAGCAGCCCTTGGCCGGGTGACTATGGCTACACCTTC. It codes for CASSPWPGDYGYTF.

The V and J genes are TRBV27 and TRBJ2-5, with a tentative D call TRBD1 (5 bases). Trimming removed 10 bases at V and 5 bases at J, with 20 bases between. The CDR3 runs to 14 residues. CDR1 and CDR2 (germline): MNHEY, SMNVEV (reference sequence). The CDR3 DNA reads TGTGCCACCTCCGGCAGGGTCGGTAGCGAGACCCAGTACTTC. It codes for CATSGRVGSETQYF.

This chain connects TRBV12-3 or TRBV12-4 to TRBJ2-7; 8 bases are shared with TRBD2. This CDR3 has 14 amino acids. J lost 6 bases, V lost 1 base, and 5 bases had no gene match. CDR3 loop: CASSLDGRGLEQYF. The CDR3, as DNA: TGTGCCAGCAGTTTAGACGGGAGGGGTCTCGAGCAGTACTTC.

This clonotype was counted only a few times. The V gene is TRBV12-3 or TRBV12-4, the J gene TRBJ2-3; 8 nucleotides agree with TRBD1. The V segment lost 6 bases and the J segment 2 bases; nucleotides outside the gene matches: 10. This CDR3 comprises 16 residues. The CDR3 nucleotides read TGTGCCAGCAGCCCCAGGGGGCTGCAACCCACAGATACGCAGTATTTT. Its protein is CASSPRGLQPTDTQYF.